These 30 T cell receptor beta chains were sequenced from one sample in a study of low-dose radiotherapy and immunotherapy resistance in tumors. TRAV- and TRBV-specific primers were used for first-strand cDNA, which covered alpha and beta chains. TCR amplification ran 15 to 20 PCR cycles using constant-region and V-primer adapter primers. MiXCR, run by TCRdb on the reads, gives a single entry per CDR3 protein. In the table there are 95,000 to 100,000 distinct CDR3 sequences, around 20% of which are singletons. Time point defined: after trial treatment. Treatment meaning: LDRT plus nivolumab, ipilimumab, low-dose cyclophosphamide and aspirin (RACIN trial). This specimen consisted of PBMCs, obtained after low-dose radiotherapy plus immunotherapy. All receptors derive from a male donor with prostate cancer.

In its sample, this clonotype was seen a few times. Here the CDR3 DNA reads TGCAGCGTTGAAGCGCCTGGGGGAGAGCGGGGTATAGATACGCAGTATTTT. The encoded protein is CSVEAPGGERGIDTQYF. The rearrangement links TRBV29-1 to TRBJ2-3, with TRBD2 identical over 7 bases. The length of the CDR3 is 17 residues. Germline V gene lookup returns CDR1 SQVTM and CDR2 ANQGSEA. J lost 5 bases, V lost 1 base, and 15 bases had no gene match.

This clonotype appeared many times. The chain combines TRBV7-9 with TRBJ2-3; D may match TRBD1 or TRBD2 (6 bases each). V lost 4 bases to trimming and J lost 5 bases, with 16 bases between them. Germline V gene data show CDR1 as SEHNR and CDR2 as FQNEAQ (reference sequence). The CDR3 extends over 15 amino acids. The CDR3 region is CASSSWGAPKDTQYF. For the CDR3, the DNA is TGTGCCAGCAGCTCCTGGGGGGCGCCGAAAGATACGCAGTATTTT. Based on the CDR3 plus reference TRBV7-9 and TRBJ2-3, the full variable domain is DTGVSQNPRHKITKRGQNVTFRCDPISEHNRLYWYRQTLGQGPEFLTYFQNEAQLEKSRLLSDRFSAERPKGSFSTLEIQRTEQGDSAMYLCASSSWGAPKDTQYFGPGTRLTVL.

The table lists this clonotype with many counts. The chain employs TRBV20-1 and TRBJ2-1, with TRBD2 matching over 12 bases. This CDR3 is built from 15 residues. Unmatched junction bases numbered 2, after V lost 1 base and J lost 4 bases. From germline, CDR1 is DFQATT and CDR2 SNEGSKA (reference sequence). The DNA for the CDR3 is TGCAGTGCTAGAGCCGGGACTAGCGGGTACAATGAGCAGTTCTTC. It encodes CSARAGTSGYNEQFF.

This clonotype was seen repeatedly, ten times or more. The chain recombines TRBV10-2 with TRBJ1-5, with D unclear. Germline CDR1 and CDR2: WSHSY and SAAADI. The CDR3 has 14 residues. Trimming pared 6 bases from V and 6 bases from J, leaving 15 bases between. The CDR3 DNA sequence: TGCGCCAGCAGGGCCCCGGGAGATGGTCAGCCCCAGCATTTT. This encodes CASRAPGDGQPQHF.

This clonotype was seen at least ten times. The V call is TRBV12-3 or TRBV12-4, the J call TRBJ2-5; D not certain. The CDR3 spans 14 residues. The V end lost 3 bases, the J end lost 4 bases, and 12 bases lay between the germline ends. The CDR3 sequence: CASSLERLGETQYF. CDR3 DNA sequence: TGTGCCAGCAGTTTGGAGAGGTTAGGAGAGACCCAGTACTTC.

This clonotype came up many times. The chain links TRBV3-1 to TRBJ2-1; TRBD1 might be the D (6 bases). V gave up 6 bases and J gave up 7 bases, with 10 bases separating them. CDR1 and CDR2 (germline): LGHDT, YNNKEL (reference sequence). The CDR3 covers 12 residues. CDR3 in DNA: TGTGCCAGCAGGCAGCAGGGGAATGAGCAGTTCTTC. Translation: CASRQQGNEQFF.

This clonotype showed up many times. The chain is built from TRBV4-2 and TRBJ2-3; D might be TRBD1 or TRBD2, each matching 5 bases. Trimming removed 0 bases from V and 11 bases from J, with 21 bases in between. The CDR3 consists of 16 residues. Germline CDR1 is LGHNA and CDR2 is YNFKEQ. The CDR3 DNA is TGTGCCAGCAGCCAAGAAACCGGGACGCAGTTCGTAATGCAGTATTTT. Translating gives CASSQETGTQFVMQYF.

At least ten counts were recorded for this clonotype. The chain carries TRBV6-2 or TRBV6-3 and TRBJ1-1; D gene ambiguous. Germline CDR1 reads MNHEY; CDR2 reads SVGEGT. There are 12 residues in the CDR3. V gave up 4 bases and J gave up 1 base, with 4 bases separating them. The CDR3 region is CASSFTNTEAFF. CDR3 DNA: TGTGCCAGCAGTTTTACGAACACTGAAGCTTTCTTT.

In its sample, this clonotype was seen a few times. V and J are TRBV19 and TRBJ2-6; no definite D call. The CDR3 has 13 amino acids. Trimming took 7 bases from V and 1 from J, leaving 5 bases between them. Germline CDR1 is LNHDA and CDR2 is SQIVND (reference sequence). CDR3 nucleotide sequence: TGTGCCAGTATGATTTCTGGGGCCAACGTCCTGACTTTC. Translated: CASMISGANVLTF.

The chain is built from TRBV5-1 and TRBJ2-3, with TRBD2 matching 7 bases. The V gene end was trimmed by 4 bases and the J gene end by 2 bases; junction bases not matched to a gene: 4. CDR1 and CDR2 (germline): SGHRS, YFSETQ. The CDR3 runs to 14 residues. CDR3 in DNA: TGCGCCAGCAGCCTCGGGGGGACCACAGATACGCAGTATTTT. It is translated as CASSLGGTTDTQYF.

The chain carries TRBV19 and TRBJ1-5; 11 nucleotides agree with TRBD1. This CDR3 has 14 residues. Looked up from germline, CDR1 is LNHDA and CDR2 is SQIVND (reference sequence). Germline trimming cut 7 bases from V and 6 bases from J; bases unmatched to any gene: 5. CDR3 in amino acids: CASNPGTGGQPQHF. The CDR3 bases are TGTGCCAGTAACCCCGGGACAGGGGGTCAGCCCCAGCATTTT.

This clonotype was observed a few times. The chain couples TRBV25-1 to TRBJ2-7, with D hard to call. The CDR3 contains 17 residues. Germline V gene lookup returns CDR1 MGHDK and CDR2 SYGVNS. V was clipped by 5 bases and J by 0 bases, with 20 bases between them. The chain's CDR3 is CASSRGLRGRSSYEQYF. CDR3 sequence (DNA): TGTGCCAGCAGTCGAGGTCTGAGAGGTCGTAGCTCCTACGAGCAGTACTTC.

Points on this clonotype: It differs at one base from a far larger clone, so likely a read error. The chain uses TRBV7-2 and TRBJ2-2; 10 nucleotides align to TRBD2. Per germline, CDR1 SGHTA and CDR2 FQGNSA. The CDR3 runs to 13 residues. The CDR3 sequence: CAPIAGGTGELSF. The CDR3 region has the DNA TGTGCCCCCATAGCGGGGGGCACCGGGGAGCTGTCTTTT.

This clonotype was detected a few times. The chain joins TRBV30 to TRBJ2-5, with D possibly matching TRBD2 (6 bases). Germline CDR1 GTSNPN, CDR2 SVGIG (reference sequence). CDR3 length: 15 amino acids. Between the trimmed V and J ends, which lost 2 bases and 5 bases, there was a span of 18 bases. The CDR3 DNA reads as TGTGCCTGGAGTTCCGACTCCTACGCGGGGGAGACCCAGTACTTC. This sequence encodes CAWSSDSYAGETQYF.

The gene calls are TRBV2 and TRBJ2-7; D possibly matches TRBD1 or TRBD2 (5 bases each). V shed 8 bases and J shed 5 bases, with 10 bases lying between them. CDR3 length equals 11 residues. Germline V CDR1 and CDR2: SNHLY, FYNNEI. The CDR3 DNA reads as TGTGCCAGCCTGGGGGTCCACGAGCAGTACTTC. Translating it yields CASLGVHEQYF. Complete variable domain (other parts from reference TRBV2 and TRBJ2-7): EPEVTQTPSHQVTQMGQEVILRCVPISNHLYFYWYRQILGQKVEFLVSFYNNEISEKSEIFDDQFSVERPDGSNFTLKIRSTKLEDSAMYFCASLGVHEQYFGPGTRLTVT.

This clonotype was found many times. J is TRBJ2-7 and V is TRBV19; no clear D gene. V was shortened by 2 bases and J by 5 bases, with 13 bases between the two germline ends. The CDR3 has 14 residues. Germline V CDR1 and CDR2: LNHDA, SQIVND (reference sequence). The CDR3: CASSIQIAEDEQYF. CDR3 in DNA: TGTGCCAGTAGTATACAGATCGCCGAAGACGAGCAGTACTTC. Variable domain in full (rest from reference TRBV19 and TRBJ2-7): DGGITQSPKYLFRKEGQNVTLSCEQNLNHDAMYWYRQDPGQGLRLIYYSQIVNDFQKGDIAEGYSVSREKKESFPLTVTSAQKNPTAFYLCASSIQIAEDEQYFGPGTRLTVT.

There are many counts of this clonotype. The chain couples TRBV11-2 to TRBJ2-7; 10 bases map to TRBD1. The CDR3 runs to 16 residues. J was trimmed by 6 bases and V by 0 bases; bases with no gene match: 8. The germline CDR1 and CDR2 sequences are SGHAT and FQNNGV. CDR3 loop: CASSLDRTGGGFEQYF. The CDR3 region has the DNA TGTGCCAGCAGCTTAGATAGGACAGGGGGAGGTTTCGAGCAGTACTTC. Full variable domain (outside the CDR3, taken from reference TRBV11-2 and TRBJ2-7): EAGVAQSPRYKIIEKRQSVAFWCNPISGHATLYWYQQILGQGPKLLIQFQNNGVVDDSQLPKDRFSAERLKGVDSTLKIQPAKLEDSAVYLCASSLDRTGGGFEQYFGPGTRLTVT.

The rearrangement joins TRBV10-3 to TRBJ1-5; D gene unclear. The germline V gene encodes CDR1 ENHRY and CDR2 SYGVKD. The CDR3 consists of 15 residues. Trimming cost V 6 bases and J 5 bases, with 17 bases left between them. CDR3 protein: CAISPLPDRDQPQHF. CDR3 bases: TGTGCCATCAGCCCTCTTCCGGACCGGGATCAGCCCCAGCATTTT.

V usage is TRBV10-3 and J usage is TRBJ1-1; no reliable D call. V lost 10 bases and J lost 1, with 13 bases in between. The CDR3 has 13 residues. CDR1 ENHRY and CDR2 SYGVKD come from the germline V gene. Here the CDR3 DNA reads TGTGCCAACCGAGACGAGCCGAACACTGAAGCTTTCTTT. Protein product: CANRDEPNTEAFF.

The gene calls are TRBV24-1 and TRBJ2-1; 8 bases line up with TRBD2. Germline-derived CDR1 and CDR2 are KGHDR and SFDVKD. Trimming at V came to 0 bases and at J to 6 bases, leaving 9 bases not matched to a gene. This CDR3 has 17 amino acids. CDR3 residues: CATSDLQGGRPGNEQFF. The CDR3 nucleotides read TGTGCCACCAGTGATTTGCAAGGCGGGAGGCCAGGCAATGAGCAGTTCTTC.

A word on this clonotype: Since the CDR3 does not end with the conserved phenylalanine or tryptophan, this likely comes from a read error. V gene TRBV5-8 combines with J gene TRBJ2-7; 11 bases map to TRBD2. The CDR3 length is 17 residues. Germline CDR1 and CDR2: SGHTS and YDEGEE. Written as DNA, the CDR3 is TGCGCCAGCAGTCGAGTCCTAGCGGGGGGAAAGGACGGCGAGCAGTACATC. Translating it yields CASSRVLAGGKDGEQYI.

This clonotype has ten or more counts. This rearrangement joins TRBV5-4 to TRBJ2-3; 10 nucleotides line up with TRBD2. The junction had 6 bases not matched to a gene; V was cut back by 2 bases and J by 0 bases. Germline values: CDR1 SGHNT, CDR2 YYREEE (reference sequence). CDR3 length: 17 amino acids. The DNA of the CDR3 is TGTGCCAGCAGCTTAGCGGGGGGGGTACCCAGCACAGATACGCAGTATTTT. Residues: CASSLAGGVPSTDTQYF.

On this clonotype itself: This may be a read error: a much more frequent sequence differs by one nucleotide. CDR3: CSASRASEGLQETQYF. CDR3 DNA sequence: TGCAGTGCTAGTCGAGCTAGCGAGGGGTTACAAGAGACCCAGTACTTC. The chain is built from TRBV20-1 and TRBJ2-5; a weak D match, TRBD2 (6 bases). The V gene lost 3 bases and the J gene lost 2 bases, with 19 bases spanning the gap. This CDR3 has 16 amino acids. Germline V lookup: CDR1 DFQATT, CDR2 SNEGSKA (reference sequence).

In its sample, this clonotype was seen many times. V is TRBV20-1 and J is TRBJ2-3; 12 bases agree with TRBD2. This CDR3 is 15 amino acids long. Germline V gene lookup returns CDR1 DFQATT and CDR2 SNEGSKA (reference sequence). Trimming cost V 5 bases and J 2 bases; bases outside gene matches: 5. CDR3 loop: CSAPGLAGFTDTQYF. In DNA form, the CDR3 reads TGCAGTGCTCCGGGACTAGCGGGCTTCACAGATACGCAGTATTTT.

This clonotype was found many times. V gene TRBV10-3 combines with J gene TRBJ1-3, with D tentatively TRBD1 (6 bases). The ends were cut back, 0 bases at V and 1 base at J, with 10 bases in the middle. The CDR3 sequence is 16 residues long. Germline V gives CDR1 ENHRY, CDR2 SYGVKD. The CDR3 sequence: CAISESGAASGNTIYF. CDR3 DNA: TGTGCCATCAGTGAGTCGGGGGCGGCTTCTGGAAACACCATATATTTT.

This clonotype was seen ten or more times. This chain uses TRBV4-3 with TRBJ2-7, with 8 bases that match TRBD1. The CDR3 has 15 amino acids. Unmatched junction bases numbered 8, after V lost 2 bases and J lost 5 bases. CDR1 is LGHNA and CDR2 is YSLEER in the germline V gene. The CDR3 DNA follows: TGCGCCAGCAGCCAATTAGGGGACAGGCGCCACGAGCAGTACTTC. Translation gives CASSQLGDRRHEQYF.

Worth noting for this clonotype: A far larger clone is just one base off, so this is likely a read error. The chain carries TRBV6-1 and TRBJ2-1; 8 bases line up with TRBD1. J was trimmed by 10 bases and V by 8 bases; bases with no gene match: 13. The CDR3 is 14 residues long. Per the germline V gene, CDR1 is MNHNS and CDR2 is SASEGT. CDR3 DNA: TGTGCCAGCCTTGCCCGACAGGGGAACTACGAGCAGTTCTTC. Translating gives CASLARQGNYEQFF.

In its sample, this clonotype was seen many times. DNA for the CDR3: TGCAGCGCCGCGACCGGGGCCGCGAACACCGGGGAGCTGTTTTTT. Residues: CSAATGAANTGELFF. The V and J genes are TRBV29-1 and TRBJ2-2, with D perhaps TRBD1 or TRBD2 (5 bases each). The V end was cut by 7 bases, the J end by 0 bases, with 15 bases between. The V gene's germline CDR1 is SQVTM and CDR2 ANQGSEA. The CDR3 totals 15 residues.

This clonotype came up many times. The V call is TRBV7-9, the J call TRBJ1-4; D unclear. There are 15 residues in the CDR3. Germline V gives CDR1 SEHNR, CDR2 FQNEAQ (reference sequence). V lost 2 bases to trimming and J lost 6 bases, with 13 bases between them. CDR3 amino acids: CASSLNWGEDEKLFF. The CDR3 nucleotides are TGTGCCAGCAGCTTAAACTGGGGTGAAGATGAAAAACTGTTTTTT. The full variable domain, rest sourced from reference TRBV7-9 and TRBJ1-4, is DTGVSQNPRHKITKRGQNVTFRCDPISEHNRLYWYRQTLGQGPEFLTYFQNEAQLEKSRLLSDRFSAERPKGSFSTLEIQRTEQGDSAMYLCASSLNWGEDEKLFFGSGTQLSVL.

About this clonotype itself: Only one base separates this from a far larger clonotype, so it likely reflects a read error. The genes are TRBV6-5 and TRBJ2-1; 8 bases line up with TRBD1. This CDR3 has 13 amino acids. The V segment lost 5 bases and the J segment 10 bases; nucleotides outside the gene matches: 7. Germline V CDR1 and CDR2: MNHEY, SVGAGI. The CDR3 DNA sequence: TGTGCCAGCAGTGGACAGGGCACAGGGGAGCAGTTCTTC. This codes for CASSGQGTGEQFF.